Here is one TCR beta chain with its context. This entry comes from a study of blood T cell repertoires in COVID-19. Study at large: The origin of the acute and convalescent COVID-19 samples was the United States, Italy and Spain. PBMCs, B-cell-depleted T cells, or T cells were the source of the cDNA or gDNA that made up the material.

As processed by the authors: Amplification from reference gene primers served as the basis for estimated nucleated cell counts. Assay: immunoSEQ multiplex PCR; the TCRdb copy retains only in-frame clones and omits some. V, J and clone size are taken as reported in that table, and D and trimming were inferred from the DNA itself. In the table there are 90,000 to 120,000 clones, under 95% of which are singletons. The CDR3 contains 14 residues. Looked up from germline, CDR1 is LNHDA and CDR2 is SQIVND (reference sequence). Trimming removed 4 bases from V and 6 bases from J; junction bases left unmatched: 3.

Sequenced: peripheral blood. The receptor was derived from a woman aged 25 to 39 with acute or convalescent COVID-19. The rearrangement uses TRBV19 and TRBJ2-1, with TRBD1 identical over 10 bases. This CDR3 is CASSTRTGGNEQFF. In DNA form, the CDR3 reads TGTGCCAGTAGTACAAGGACAGGGGGCAATGAGCAGTTCTTC.